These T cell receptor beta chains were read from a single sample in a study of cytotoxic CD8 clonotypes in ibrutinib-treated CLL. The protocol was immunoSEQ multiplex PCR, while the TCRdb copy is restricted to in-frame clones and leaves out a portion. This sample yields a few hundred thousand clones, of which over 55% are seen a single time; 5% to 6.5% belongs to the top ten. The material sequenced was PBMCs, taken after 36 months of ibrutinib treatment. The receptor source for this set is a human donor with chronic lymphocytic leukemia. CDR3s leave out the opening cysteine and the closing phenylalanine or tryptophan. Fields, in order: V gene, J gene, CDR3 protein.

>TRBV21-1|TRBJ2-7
ASRDYSYEQY
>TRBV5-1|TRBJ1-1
ASSLFRAVNMNTEAF
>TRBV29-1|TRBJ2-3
SVGTGPSDTQY
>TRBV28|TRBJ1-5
ATAQIDSNQPQH
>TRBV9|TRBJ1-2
ASSALGAPLKGYT
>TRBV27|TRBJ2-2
ASSFGWSGTGELF
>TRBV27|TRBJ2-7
ASSFGGSRYEQY
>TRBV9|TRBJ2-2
ASSVGENTGELF
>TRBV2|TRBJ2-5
ACHVRTSGETQY
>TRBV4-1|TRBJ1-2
ASSRDRGSYGYT
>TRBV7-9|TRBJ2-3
ASSWSGGRTDTQY
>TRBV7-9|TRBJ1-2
ASINADRELLT
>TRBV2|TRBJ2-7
ASTASPASYEQY
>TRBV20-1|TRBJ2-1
SASYEQF
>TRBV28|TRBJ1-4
ASTPPGNEKLF
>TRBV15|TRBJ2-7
ATSRDLAGVAAEQY
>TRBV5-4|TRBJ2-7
ASSFSGTGRYEQY
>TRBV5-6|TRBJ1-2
ASSLPGLGYT
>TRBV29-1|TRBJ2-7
SVEAKGYEQY
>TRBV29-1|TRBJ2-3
SVHGGSTDTQY
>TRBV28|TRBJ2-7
ASSLWTGKTSYEQY
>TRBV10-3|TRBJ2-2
AISRWSAPHTGELF
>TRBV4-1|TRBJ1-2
ASSQTNTPGGVYGYT
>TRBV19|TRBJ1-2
ASRQGGVGYGYT
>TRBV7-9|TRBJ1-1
ASSRWDRAYTEAF
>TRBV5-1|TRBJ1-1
ASSSSMNTEAF
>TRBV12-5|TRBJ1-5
ASGLGHNQPQH